The present entry profiles one TCR beta chain with its context. TCRdb's table, derived via immunoSEQ multiplex PCR, lists solely in-frame clones and lacks some. The table shows about 260,000 clones, with under 90% occurring only once. This CDR3 has 14 residues. The V gene lost 0 bases and the J gene lost 5 bases, with 10 bases spanning the gap. Germline CDR1 and CDR2: SGHAT and FQNNGV. The entry originates in a study of blood T cell repertoires in COVID-19. The clonotype originates from a man aged 60 to 75 with acute or convalescent COVID-19. The chain uses TRBV11-2 and TRBJ2-5, with D tentatively TRBD2 (5 bases). Sample: peripheral blood. The CDR3 nucleotides read TGTGCCAGCAGCTTAGATCCGGGGTGGGAGACCCAGTACTTC. It translates to CASSLDPGWETQYF.